This passage covers 21 T cell receptor beta chains from one sample sequenced in a study of T cells after yellow fever vaccination. TCRdb re-analysed the 5' RACE reads in MiXCR, keeping a single row per CDR3 protein. The profile shows 450,000 to 650,000 distinct CDR3 sequences, 21% of them singletons. The specimen comprised PBMCs, sampled more than 20 days after the first yellow fever vaccination. The receptors here all came from a man between 18 and 35 years old who received the YFV17D yellow fever vaccine.

CDR3 nucleotide sequence: TGTGCCAGCAGTTGGGGGGGTATTGAGACCCAGTACTTC. It codes for CASSWGGIETQYF. This chain joins TRBV28 and TRBJ2-5; 7 bases map to TRBD2. Germline V gene sequence: CDR1 MDHEN, CDR2 SYDVKM. After removal of 4 bases from V and 5 bases from J, the junction contained 4 bases not matched to a gene. The CDR3 loop spans 13 amino acids.

This clonotype was observed a few times. The chain recombines TRBV5-1 with TRBJ2-1, with a weak D call TRBD2 (5 bases). CDR3 length equals 18 residues. Trimming removed 4 bases at V and 4 bases at J, with 24 bases between. The germline V gene has CDR1 SGHRS and CDR2 YFSETQ. The CDR3 nucleotides read TGCGCCAGCAGCCTTCAATTAGCGAACTACAAGGGATACAATGAGCAGTTCTTC. Amino acid sequence: CASSLQLANYKGYNEQFF.

This sequence joins TRBV27 and TRBJ2-7; D perhaps matches TRBD2 (5 bases). The V end was cut by 1 base, the J end by 7 bases, with 11 bases between. There are 13 residues in the CDR3. Looked up from germline, CDR1 is MNHEY and CDR2 is SMNVEV (reference sequence). This CDR3 reads CASSLLPGEEQYF. CDR3 nucleotide sequence: TGTGCCAGCAGTTTATTGCCCGGGGAAGAGCAGTACTTC.

This chain links TRBV20-1 with TRBJ2-3; TRBD2 is a possible D gene (6 bases). V was shortened by 7 bases and J by 6 bases, with 17 bases between the two germline ends. Germline CDR1 is DFQATT and CDR2 is SNEGSKA (reference sequence). CDR3 size: 13 residues. The CDR3 region has the DNA TGCAGTGGTTCCGGGGGTGCGTGGGATACGCAGTATTTT. Translating it yields CSGSGGAWDTQYF.

The V gene is TRBV3-1, the J gene TRBJ2-3; 7 positions agree with TRBD2. CDR3 length equals 17 residues. Germline loops: CDR1 LGHDT, CDR2 YNNKEL (reference sequence). The trim removed 2 bases at V and 0 bases at J, leaving 8 bases unmatched. CDR3 in DNA: TGTGCCAGCAGCCAATCAGTTTGGCGGGGGAGCACAGATACGCAGTATTTT. Translated, it gives CASSQSVWRGSTDTQYF.

This clonotype turned up a few times. The chain employs TRBV7-2 and TRBJ1-5; D not resolved. Germline CDR1 is SGHTA and CDR2 is FQGNSA. V was shortened by 5 bases and J by 5 bases, with 13 bases between the two germline ends. This CDR3 is built from 14 residues. In nucleotides, the CDR3 is TGTGCCAGCAGCCATAGCTCAGGCTATCAGCCCCAGCATTTT. It encodes CASSHSSGYQPQHF.

This clonotype has a handful of counts. V and J are TRBV20-1 and TRBJ2-1, with 9 bases fitting TRBD1. This CDR3 has 13 residues. Germline V CDR1 and CDR2: DFQATT, SNEGSKA (reference sequence). The J segment lost 8 bases and the V segment lost 6 bases, leaving 8 bases of the junction unmatched. Here the CDR3 reads CSADWDRAYEQFF. The CDR3 bases are TGCAGTGCAGACTGGGACAGGGCGTATGAGCAGTTCTTC.

This clonotype has more than one count but fewer than ten. V is TRBV4-3 and J is TRBJ1-2; no clear D gene. Germline CDR1 and CDR2: LGHNA and YSLEER. V was cut by 0 bases and J by 0 bases, with 11 bases left in between. The CDR3 totals 16 residues. CDR3 nucleotide sequence: TGCGCCAGCAGCCAAGAACCCCTTATATCTAACTATGGCTACACCTTC. It translates to CASSQEPLISNYGYTF.

The chain has TRBV11-2 and TRBJ1-1, with a weak D call TRBD1 (5 bases). The CDR3 sequence is 12 residues long. V lost 3 bases to trimming and J lost 9 bases, with 11 bases between them. Germline V lookup: CDR1 SGHAT, CDR2 FQNNGV. CDR3 residues: CASSFRDSKAFF. The CDR3 DNA follows: TGTGCCAGCAGCTTCCGGGACTCTAAAGCTTTCTTT.

This clonotype appeared a few times. CDR3 residues: CASFLGGTDTQYF. In nucleotides, the CDR3 is TGCGCCAGCTTCCTCGGGGGCACAGATACGCAGTATTTT. This rearrangement joins TRBV4-1 to TRBJ2-3; D possibly corresponds to TRBD2 (5 bases). CDR1 and CDR2 from the germline V gene are MGHRA and YSYEKL. This CDR3 has 13 residues. Trimming pared 8 bases from V and 1 base from J, leaving 10 bases between.

This clonotype was counted only a few times. The CDR3 DNA reads TGTGCCAGCAGCTTAAACCCAGGGAACAATCAGCCCCAGCATTTT. This sequence encodes CASSLNPGNNQPQHF. The chain links TRBV7-3 to TRBJ1-5; tentative D call: TRBD1 (5 bases). CDR1 is SGHTA, CDR2 FQGTGA, per germline. The CDR3 consists of 15 residues. Deletions cut 1 base from V and 3 bases from J, with 10 bases between.

This clonotype was seen only once. V gene TRBV18 combines with J gene TRBJ1-2, with D unresolved. Germline V gene sequence: CDR1 KGHSH, CDR2 LQKENI. The CDR3 runs 13 residues. V lost 1 base, J lost 8 bases, and 11 bases lay in between. The CDR3 DNA follows: TGTGCCAGCTCACCACAGGGTAGAGGAGGCTACACCTTC. Translating it yields CASSPQGRGGYTF.

The chain is built from TRBV12-3 or TRBV12-4 and TRBJ2-3; TRBD2 is a possible D gene (6 bases). V was trimmed by 8 bases and J by 0 bases, leaving 15 bases between them. The CDR3 is 15 residues long. The CDR3 DNA reads TGTGCCAGCCGCGGCGGGGTCTCCAGCACAGATACGCAGTATTTT. Protein: CASRGGVSSTDTQYF.

In this sample, this clonotype turned up a few times. V and J are TRBV24-1 and TRBJ2-2, with TRBD1 matching 10 bases. J gave up 5 bases and V 4 bases, and 6 bases lay outside the gene matches. CDR3 length equals 16 residues. Germline CDR1 is KGHDR and CDR2 is SFDVKD. Here the CDR3 DNA reads TGTGCCACCAGTGACGCCGACAGGGGGCGGACCGGGGAGCTGTTTTTT. Its translation: CATSDADRGRTGELFF.

This chain joins TRBV11-2 and TRBJ2-3; TRBD2 aligns across 13 bases. The CDR3 has 18 residues. V trimming: 5 bases; J trimming: 0 bases; junction bases outside the gene matches: 8. The V gene's germline CDR1 is SGHAT and CDR2 FQNNGV. The CDR3 spells CASSPRRLAGGSTDTQYF. Written as DNA, the CDR3 is TGTGCCAGCAGCCCCCGTCGACTAGCGGGGGGTAGCACAGATACGCAGTATTTT.

This clonotype came up a few times. This CDR3 is CASSLALWADRSHGNTIYF. The CDR3 coding sequence is TGTGCCAGCAGCTTAGCACTTTGGGCTGACAGGTCCCATGGAAACACCATATATTTT. The gene calls are TRBV7-8 and TRBJ1-3; maybe TRBD1 (6 bases). The CDR3 runs 19 residues. V lost 0 bases to trimming and J lost 3 bases, with 21 bases between them. Germline V gene lookup returns CDR1 SGHVS and CDR2 FQNEAQ.

This clonotype came up a few times. V and J are TRBV21-1 and TRBJ2-1; the table's D gene call, TRBD2, was not cross checked with the DNA. TRBV21-1 is listed as a pseudogene. The CDR3 contains 18 residues. The CDR3 reads CASILAGGLGASVREQFF. The CDR3 nucleotides read TGTGCCAGCATCTTAGCGGGGGGGTTGGGGGCGTCCGTCCGGGAGCAGTTTTTC.

This clonotype was seen a few times. The chain has TRBV4-1 and TRBJ1-1; D remains unclear. CDR3 size: 15 residues. Trimming took 2 bases from V and 1 from J, leaving 11 bases between them. The germline CDR1 and CDR2 sequences are MGHRA and YSYEKL. CDR3 amino acids: CASSQSGQTNTEAFF. The CDR3, as DNA: TGCGCCAGCAGCCAAAGCGGGCAAACGAACACTGAAGCTTTCTTT.

This clonotype has just a few counts. The V call is TRBV7-2, the J call TRBJ2-5, with a possible D match to TRBD2 (6 bases). Germline V gene lookup returns CDR1 SGHTA and CDR2 FQGNSA. The CDR3 spans 14 residues. V was cut by 5 bases and J by 1 base, with 11 bases left in between. CDR3 coding DNA: TGTGCCAGCAGCACCGGACTAAGCCAAGAGACCCAGTACTTC. The encoded protein is CASSTGLSQETQYF.

This chain uses TRBV20-1 with TRBJ2-7, with 11 positions matching TRBD2. CDR1 is DFQATT and CDR2 is SNEGSKA in the germline V gene (reference sequence). CDR3 length: 14 amino acids. The trim removed 1 base at V and 3 bases at J, leaving 2 bases unmatched. The CDR3 here is CSARGLAGGYEQYF. The CDR3 DNA follows: TGCAGTGCTAGAGGTCTAGCGGGGGGCTACGAGCAGTACTTC.

This clonotype was counted many times. The chain is built from TRBV6-6 and TRBJ2-3; D unclear. Germline V gene data show CDR1 as MNHNY and CDR2 as SVGAGI (reference sequence). The CDR3 is 12 amino acids. V was clipped by 6 bases and J by 4 bases, with 8 bases between them. For the CDR3, the DNA is TGTGCCAGCAGCCATGGGGCAGATACGCAGTATTTT. Its protein is CASSHGADTQYF.